The entry below describes one T cell receptor (beta chain). The antigen remains undetermined. The data are from a study of T cell repertoires in cytomegalovirus infection. The CDR3 covers 12 residues. Deletions cut 6 bases from V and 7 bases from J, with 10 bases between. TCRdb fed the reads into MiXCR, producing one record per CDR3 protein. The sample yields 370,000 or so distinct CDR3 sequences, around a third seen once. V gene TRBV12-3 or TRBV12-4 combines with J gene TRBJ2-1; D is possibly TRBD2 (7 bases). The origin of this receptor is a human donor in good health (CMV status not recorded). Some clones in this sample may be carry-over from other donors' samples. The source material was cultured PBMCs, sampled from culture after CMV antigen stimulation. The CDR3 DNA sequence: TGTGCCAGCAGGAGGGGGGGGAATGAGCAGTTCTTC. It codes for CASRRGGNEQFF.